This entry concerns a single T cell receptor (beta chain). Its target is unknown. The trim removed 2 bases at V and 4 bases at J, leaving 7 bases unmatched. CDR1 and CDR2 (germline): KGHSH, LQKENI. CDR3 size: 17 residues. This sample is part of a study of CD8+ T cells in alopecia areata. Study-wide background: A regimen of oral tofacitinib, 5 to 10 mg twice daily, was given to treated patients.

In alopecia areata patients, both lesional scalp punch biopsies and peripheral blood were collected. Study-wide findings and caveats: Clonality was higher in lesional than normal scalp, especially in alopecia totalis/universalis.

RNA was extracted and reverse transcribed into cDNA as the sequencing template. Sequencing was performed with immunoSEQ multiplex PCR; in TCRdb, only in-frame clones are kept and a portion is missing. This sample has over 120,000 clones, with roughly 50% found just once. The sequencing used CD4+ T cells sorted from blood, collected at week 0. This clonotype originated in a human donor with alopecia areata. This chain links TRBV18 with TRBJ2-3; 12 positions match TRBD2. Written as DNA, the CDR3 is TGTGCCAGCTCACCAGGACTAGCGGGGTGGAGCTCAGATACGCAGTATTTT. This sequence encodes CASSPGLAGWSSDTQYF.